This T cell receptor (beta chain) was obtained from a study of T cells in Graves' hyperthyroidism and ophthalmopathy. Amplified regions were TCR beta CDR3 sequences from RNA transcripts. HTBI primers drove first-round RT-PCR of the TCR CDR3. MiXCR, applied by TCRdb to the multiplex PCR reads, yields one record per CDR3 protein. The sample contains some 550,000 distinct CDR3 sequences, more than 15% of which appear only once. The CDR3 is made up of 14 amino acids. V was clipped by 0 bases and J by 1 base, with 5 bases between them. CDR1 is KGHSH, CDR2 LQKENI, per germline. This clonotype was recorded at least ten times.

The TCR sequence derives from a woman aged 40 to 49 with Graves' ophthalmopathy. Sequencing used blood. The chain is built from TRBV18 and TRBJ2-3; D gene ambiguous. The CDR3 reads CASSPPPRTDTQYF. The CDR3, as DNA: TGTGCCAGCTCACCACCCCCTCGCACAGATACGCAGTATTTT.